This T cell receptor beta chain came from a study of OX40 agonist ivuxolimab in advanced cancers. General study results and limits: Normalized T-cell clonal expansion was also low in some nonresponders.

This clone was detected once. The target antigen is unknown. Data came from immunoSEQ multiplex PCR; TCRdb stores just in-frame clones and leaves some out. The sample includes 55,000 to 75,000 clones, about 86% of them seen just once. V shed 3 bases, J shed 1 base, and the junction held 3 bases outside the gene matches. CDR3 length: 15 amino acids. Germline CDR1 and CDR2: LNHDA and SQIVND (reference sequence). This material consisted of CD4+ or CD8+ T cells sorted from blood, taken in a trial of the OX40 agonist ivuxolimab. This sequence joins TRBV19 and TRBJ2-5, with TRBD2 matching 9 bases. The TCR comes from an adult with an advanced solid tumor such as melanoma, head and neck, liver or kidney cancer. The CDR3 here is CASSILAGSQETQYF. CDR3 sequence (DNA): TGTGCCAGTAGTATCCTAGCGGGGTCCCAAGAGACCCAGTACTTC.